Each of the 20 T cell receptor beta chains below was sequenced from the same sample in a study of T cells in Graves' hyperthyroidism and ophthalmopathy. The investigators amplified TCR beta CDR3 regions from RNA transcripts. The TCR CDR3 was amplified in a first-round RT-PCR using the HTBI primer set. TCRdb re-called the multiplex PCR reads with MiXCR, one entry per CDR3 protein. Seen here are hundreds of thousands of distinct CDR3 sequences, less than 25% observed once, and the top ten hold approximately 49%. Sequenced input: blood. The source of these receptors is a woman between 65 and 79 years old with Graves' ophthalmopathy.

This clonotype was seen a few times. V and J are TRBV19 and TRBJ2-7, with 8 nucleotides matching TRBD2. This CDR3 region has 15 residues. Trimming cost V 5 bases and J 3 bases; bases outside gene matches: 9. CDR1 and CDR2 from the germline V gene are LNHDA and SQIVND (reference sequence). CDR3 sequence reads: CASSPLAGIRYEQYF. In DNA form, the CDR3 reads TGTGCCAGTAGTCCCTTAGCGGGGATACGCTACGAGCAGTACTTC.

As concerns this clonotype: Sequence at one end of the junction differs from germline and may be a read error. This chain links TRBV19 with TRBJ2-2; 12 positions agree with TRBD2. Germline V gene sequence: CDR1 LNHDA, CDR2 SQIVND (reference sequence). CDR3 length: 12 residues. CDR3 in amino acids: CASSWTSGVMVF. CDR3 coding DNA: TGTGCCAGTAGCTGGACTAGCGGGGTCATGGTTTTT. The whole variable domain, filled in from reference TRBV19 and TRBJ2-2, reads DGGITQSPKYLFRKEGQNVTLSCEQNLNHDAMYWYRQDPGQGLRLIYYSQIVNDFQKGDIAEGYSVSREKKESFPLTVTSAQKNPTAFYLCASSWTSGVMVFGEGSRLTVL.

The sample holds many counts of this clonotype. The chain is built from TRBV28 and TRBJ1-1; maybe TRBD1 (6 bases). Trimming took 2 bases from V and 4 from J, leaving 11 bases between them. Germline values: CDR1 MDHEN, CDR2 SYDVKM. This CDR3 contains 14 residues. CDR3 amino acids: CASSLGGRGTEAFF. The CDR3, as DNA: TGTGCCAGCAGTTTAGGGGGCCGGGGCACTGAAGCTTTCTTT.

This chain connects TRBV18 to TRBJ1-5, with a weak D call TRBD1 (6 bases). The V gene lost 4 bases and the J gene lost 5 bases, with 9 bases spanning the gap. The CDR3 consists of 13 residues. Germline CDR1 reads KGHSH; CDR2 reads LQKENI. The CDR3 region has the DNA TGTGCCAGCTCACAAAACAGGGATCAGCCCCAGCATTTT. It translates to CASSQNRDQPQHF. Based on the CDR3 plus reference TRBV18 and TRBJ1-5, the full variable domain is NAGVMQNPRHLVRRRGQEARLRCSPMKGHSHVYWYRQLPEEGLKFMVYLQKENIIDESGMPKERFSAEFPKEGPSILRIQQVVRGDSAAYFCASSQNRDQPQHFGDGTRLSIL.

In this sample, this clonotype turned up a few times. The rearrangement joins TRBV6-9 to TRBJ2-7, with D tentatively TRBD1 (5 bases). The CDR3 is 15 amino acids. The germline V and J ends were trimmed by 3 bases and 2 bases, with 14 bases remaining between them. Germline V CDR1 and CDR2: MNHGY, SVAAGI. Written as DNA, the CDR3 is TGTGCCAGCAGTTACTCGCTCAGGGAACCCTACGAGCAGTACTTC. It is translated as CASSYSLREPYEQYF.

This chain connects TRBV5-6 to TRBJ1-2, with D tentatively TRBD1 (6 bases). Trimming stripped 4 bases from V and 1 base from J, with 11 bases between. The CDR3 is 14 residues long. The germline V gene encodes CDR1 SGHDT and CDR2 YYEEEE. The CDR3 is CASSRRTDNYGYTF. The CDR3 DNA is TGTGCCAGCAGCCGTCGGACAGATAACTATGGCTACACCTTC.

This clonotype has only a few counts. V usage is TRBV9 and J usage is TRBJ1-5; D not resolved. Germline CDR1 is SGDLS and CDR2 is YYNGEE. The ends were cut back, 1 base at V and 3 bases at J, with 5 bases in the middle. This CDR3 is 13 amino acids long. In DNA form, the CDR3 reads TGTGCCAGCAGCGTATCACCCAATCAGCCCCAGCATTTT. Translation: CASSVSPNQPQHF.

This clonotype appeared many times. V gene TRBV28 combines with J gene TRBJ2-4, with D perhaps matching TRBD1 (6 bases). Trimming pared 6 bases from V and 5 bases from J, leaving 17 bases between. This CDR3 is built from 15 residues. Germline assignment: CDR1 MDHEN and CDR2 SYDVKM. CDR3: CASSSPTPGENIQYF. The CDR3 DNA reads TGTGCCAGCAGCTCGCCGACCCCAGGGGAAAACATTCAGTACTTC.

CDR3 DNA: TGTGCCAGCAGTCCGCTATTACGAGGGACCTACGAGCAGTACTTC. Protein: CASSPLLRGTYEQYF. The chain links TRBV6-1 to TRBJ2-7, with D tentatively TRBD2 (5 bases). Germline-derived CDR1 and CDR2 are MNHNS and SASEGT. V was pared by 5 bases and J by 2 bases, with 16 bases between. This CDR3 comprises 15 residues.

This chain joins TRBV3-1 and TRBJ1-1; possibly TRBD1 for D (5 bases). V lost 6 bases and J 2 bases, leaving 13 bases between the germline ends. CDR3 length: 14 amino acids. The germline V gene has CDR1 LGHDT and CDR2 YNNKEL (reference sequence). The CDR3 reads CASRARGSNTEAFF. The CDR3 DNA follows: TGTGCCAGCAGGGCCCGGGGGAGCAACACTGAAGCTTTCTTT.

In this sample, this clonotype turned up once. V and J are TRBV18 and TRBJ1-6; D unclear. CDR3 size: 16 residues. Between the trimmed V and J ends, which lost 6 bases and 10 bases, there was a span of 22 bases. CDR1 is KGHSH and CDR2 is LQKENI in the germline V gene. The CDR3 DNA reads as TGTGCCAGCTCTCCGGTTGCCACATCGGGAGGATCACCCCTCCACTTT. This encodes CASSPVATSGGSPLHF. The full variable domain, completed using reference TRBV18 and TRBJ1-6, is NAGVMQNPRHLVRRRGQEARLRCSPMKGHSHVYWYRQLPEEGLKFMVYLQKENIIDESGMPKERFSAEFPKEGPSILRIQQVVRGDSAAYFCASSPVATSGGSPLHFGNGTRLTVT.

This chain uses TRBV5-1 with TRBJ2-7; 7 positions match TRBD1. This CDR3 has 15 amino acids. Looked up from germline, CDR1 is SGHRS and CDR2 is YFSETQ. Losses at the gene ends were 0 bases for V and 2 bases for J; bases not matched to a gene: 5. The CDR3 protein is CASSLAGTDPYEQYF. The DNA for the CDR3 is TGCGCCAGCAGCTTGGCCGGGACAGACCCCTACGAGCAGTACTTC. The full variable domain, in which reference TRBV5-1 and TRBJ2-7 provide the parts outside the CDR3, is KAGVTQTPRYLIKTRGQQVTLSCSPISGHRSVSWYQQTPGQGLQFLFEYFSETQRNKGNFPGRFSGRQFSNSRSEMNVSTLELGDSALYLCASSLAGTDPYEQYFGPGTRLTVT.

The rearrangement joins TRBV10-3 to TRBJ2-7; D is perhaps TRBD2 (5 bases). Per germline, CDR1 ENHRY and CDR2 SYGVKD. The CDR3 has 14 residues. V shed 3 bases and J shed 2 bases, with 11 bases lying between them. In DNA form, the CDR3 reads TGTGCCATCAGTGAAGGCCGAGGGACCTACGAGCAGTACTTC. Translation gives CAISEGRGTYEQYF.

The rearrangement joins TRBV7-9 to TRBJ2-1, with 10 bases matching TRBD2. Trimming at V came to 5 bases and at J to 2 bases, leaving 12 bases not matched to a gene. This CDR3 has 18 amino acids. Germline-derived CDR1 and CDR2 are SEHNR and FQNEAQ (reference sequence). The CDR3 DNA follows: TGTGCCAGCAGCCCTCTAGCGGGAGCCCTTCAGGCCTACAATGAGCAGTTCTTC. Amino acid sequence: CASSPLAGALQAYNEQFF.

The table lists this clonotype with many counts. The rearrangement joins TRBV2 to TRBJ2-1; 8 bases are a match to TRBD1. This CDR3 has 14 residues. V trimming: 6 bases; J trimming: 7 bases; junction bases outside the gene matches: 8. From germline, CDR1 is SNHLY and CDR2 FYNNEI. CDR3 sequence: CASRDRVLGNEQFF. In nucleotides, the CDR3 is TGTGCCAGCAGGGACAGGGTGCTTGGAAATGAGCAGTTCTTC.

Only a few counts were recorded for this clonotype. The chain combines TRBV7-9 with TRBJ1-4; TRBD1 matches 8 bases. Germline V gene sequence: CDR1 SEHNR, CDR2 FQNEAQ (reference sequence). The CDR3 spans 14 residues. The V segment lost 6 bases and the J segment 6 bases; nucleotides outside the gene matches: 6. Here the CDR3 DNA reads TGTGCCAGCAGGGGGCTGGACAGGGATGAAAAACTGTTTTTT. Protein sequence: CASRGLDRDEKLFF. The full variable domain, in which reference TRBV7-9 and TRBJ1-4 provide the parts outside the CDR3, is DTGVSQNPRHKITKRGQNVTFRCDPISEHNRLYWYRQTLGQGPEFLTYFQNEAQLEKSRLLSDRFSAERPKGSFSTLEIQRTEQGDSAMYLCASRGLDRDEKLFFGSGTQLSVL.

This clonotype was observed a handful of times. The V call is TRBV6-5, the J call TRBJ1-6, with D perhaps matching TRBD1 (6 bases). V was cut by 2 bases and J by 0 bases, with 8 bases left in between. Germline assignment: CDR1 MNHEY and CDR2 SVGAGI. The CDR3 extends over 16 amino acids. The CDR3 coding sequence is TGTGCCAGCAGTTACGGGGGCAGCTCCTATAATTCACCCCTCCACTTT. Encoded protein: CASSYGGSSYNSPLHF.

The CDR3 protein is CASSFGGQGGDTQYF. CDR3 DNA sequence: TGCGCCAGCAGCTTCGGGGGACAGGGGGGAGATACGCAGTATTTT. V gene TRBV5-1 combines with J gene TRBJ2-3, with TRBD1 matching over 11 bases. Germline V gene sequence: CDR1 SGHRS, CDR2 YFSETQ. The CDR3 consists of 15 residues. V gave up 2 bases and J gave up 5 bases; unmatched junction bases: 4.

The sample holds many counts of this clonotype. The genes are TRBV28 and TRBJ2-5; D is unresolved. V lost 3 bases and J 7 bases, leaving 12 bases between the germline ends. Germline V gene lookup returns CDR1 MDHEN and CDR2 SYDVKM. The CDR3 runs to 13 residues. This chain's CDR3 is CASSFSTGLTQYF. The CDR3 DNA sequence: TGTGCCAGCAGTTTTTCTACGGGTCTGACCCAGTACTTC.

This clonotype showed up many times. V and J are TRBV6-1 and TRBJ2-2; no clear D gene. Deletions cut 3 bases from V and 4 bases from J, with 9 bases between. This CDR3 has 14 amino acids. Germline lookup yields CDR1 MNHNS and CDR2 SASEGT. This chain's CDR3 is CASSDLRGTGELFF. The CDR3 DNA is TGTGCCAGCAGTGATTTAAGAGGCACCGGGGAGCTGTTTTTT.